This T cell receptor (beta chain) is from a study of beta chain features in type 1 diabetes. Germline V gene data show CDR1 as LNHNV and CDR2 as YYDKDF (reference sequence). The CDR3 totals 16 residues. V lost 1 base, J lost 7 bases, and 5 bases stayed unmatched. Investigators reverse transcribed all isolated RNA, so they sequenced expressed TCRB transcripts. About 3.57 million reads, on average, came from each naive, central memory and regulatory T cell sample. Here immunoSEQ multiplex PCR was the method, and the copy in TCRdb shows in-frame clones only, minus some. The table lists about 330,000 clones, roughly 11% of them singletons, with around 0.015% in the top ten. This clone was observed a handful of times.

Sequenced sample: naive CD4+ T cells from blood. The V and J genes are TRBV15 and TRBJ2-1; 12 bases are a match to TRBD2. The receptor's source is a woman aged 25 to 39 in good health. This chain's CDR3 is CATSRGLAGASNEQFF. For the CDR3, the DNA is TGTGCCACCAGCAGAGGACTAGCGGGAGCGAGTAATGAGCAGTTCTTC.